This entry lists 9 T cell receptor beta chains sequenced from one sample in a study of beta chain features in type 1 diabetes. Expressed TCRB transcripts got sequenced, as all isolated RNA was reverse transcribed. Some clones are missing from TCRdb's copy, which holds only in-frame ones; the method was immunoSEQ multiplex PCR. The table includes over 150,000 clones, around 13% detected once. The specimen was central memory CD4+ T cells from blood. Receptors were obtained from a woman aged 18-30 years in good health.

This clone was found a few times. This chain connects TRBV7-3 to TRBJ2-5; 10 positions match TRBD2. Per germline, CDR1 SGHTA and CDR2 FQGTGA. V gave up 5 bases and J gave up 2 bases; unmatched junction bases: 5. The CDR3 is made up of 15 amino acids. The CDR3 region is CASSQVAGGQETQYF. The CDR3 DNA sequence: TGTGCCAGCAGCCAAGTAGCGGGAGGTCAAGAGACCCAGTACTTC.

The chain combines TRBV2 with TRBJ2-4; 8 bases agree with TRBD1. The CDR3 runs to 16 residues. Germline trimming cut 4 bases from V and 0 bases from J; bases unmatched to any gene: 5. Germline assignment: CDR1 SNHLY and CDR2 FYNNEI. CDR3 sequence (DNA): TGTGCCAGCAGTGTCCGGGACAGGCTAGCCAAAAACATTCAGTACTTC. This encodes CASSVRDRLAKNIQYF.

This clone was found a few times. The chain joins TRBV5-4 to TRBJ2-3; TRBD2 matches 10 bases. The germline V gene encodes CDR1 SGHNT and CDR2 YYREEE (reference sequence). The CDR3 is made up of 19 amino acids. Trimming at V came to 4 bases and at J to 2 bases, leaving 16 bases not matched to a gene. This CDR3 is CASSQGSGRAFGPTDTQYF. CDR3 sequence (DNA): TGTGCCAGCAGCCAAGGAAGCGGGAGGGCCTTCGGCCCCACAGATACGCAGTATTTT.

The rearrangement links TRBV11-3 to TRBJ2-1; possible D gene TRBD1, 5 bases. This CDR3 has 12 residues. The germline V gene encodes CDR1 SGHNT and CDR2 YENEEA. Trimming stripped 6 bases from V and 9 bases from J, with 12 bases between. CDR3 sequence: CASRKTDSEQFF. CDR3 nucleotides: TGTGCCAGCAGGAAGACAGATAGTGAGCAGTTCTTC.

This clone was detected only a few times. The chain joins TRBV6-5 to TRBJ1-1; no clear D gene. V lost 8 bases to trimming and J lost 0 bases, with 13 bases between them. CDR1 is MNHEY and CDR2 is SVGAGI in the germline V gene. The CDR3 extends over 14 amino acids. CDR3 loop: CASSVRYLNTEAFF. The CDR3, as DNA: TGTGCCAGCTCAGTCAGGTACTTGAACACTGAAGCTTTCTTT.

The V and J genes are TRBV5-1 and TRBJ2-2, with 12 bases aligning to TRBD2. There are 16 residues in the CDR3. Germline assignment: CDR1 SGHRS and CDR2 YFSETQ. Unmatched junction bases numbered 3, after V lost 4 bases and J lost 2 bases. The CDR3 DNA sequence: TGCGCCAGCAGCCGGACTAGCGGGGTTAACACCGGGGAGCTGTTTTTT. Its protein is CASSRTSGVNTGELFF.

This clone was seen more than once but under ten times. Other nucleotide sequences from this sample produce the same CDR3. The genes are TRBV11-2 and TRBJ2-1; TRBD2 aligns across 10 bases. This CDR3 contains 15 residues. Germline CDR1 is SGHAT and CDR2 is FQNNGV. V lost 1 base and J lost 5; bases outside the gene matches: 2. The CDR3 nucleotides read TGTGCCAGCAGCTTAGTTAGCGGGAGGAACAATGAGCAGTTCTTC. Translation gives CASSLVSGRNNEQFF.

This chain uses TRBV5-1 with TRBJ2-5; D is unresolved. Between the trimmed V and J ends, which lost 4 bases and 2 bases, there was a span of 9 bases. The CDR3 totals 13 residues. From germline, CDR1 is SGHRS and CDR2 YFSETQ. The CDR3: CASSQTWQETQYF. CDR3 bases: TGCGCCAGCAGCCAGACTTGGCAAGAGACCCAGTACTTC.

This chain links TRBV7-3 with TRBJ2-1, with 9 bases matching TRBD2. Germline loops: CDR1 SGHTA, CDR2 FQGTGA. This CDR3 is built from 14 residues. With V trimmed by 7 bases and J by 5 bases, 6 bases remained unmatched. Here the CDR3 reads CASTLGTSNNEQFF. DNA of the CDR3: TGTGCCAGCACGCTTGGGACTAGCAACAATGAGCAGTTCTTC.